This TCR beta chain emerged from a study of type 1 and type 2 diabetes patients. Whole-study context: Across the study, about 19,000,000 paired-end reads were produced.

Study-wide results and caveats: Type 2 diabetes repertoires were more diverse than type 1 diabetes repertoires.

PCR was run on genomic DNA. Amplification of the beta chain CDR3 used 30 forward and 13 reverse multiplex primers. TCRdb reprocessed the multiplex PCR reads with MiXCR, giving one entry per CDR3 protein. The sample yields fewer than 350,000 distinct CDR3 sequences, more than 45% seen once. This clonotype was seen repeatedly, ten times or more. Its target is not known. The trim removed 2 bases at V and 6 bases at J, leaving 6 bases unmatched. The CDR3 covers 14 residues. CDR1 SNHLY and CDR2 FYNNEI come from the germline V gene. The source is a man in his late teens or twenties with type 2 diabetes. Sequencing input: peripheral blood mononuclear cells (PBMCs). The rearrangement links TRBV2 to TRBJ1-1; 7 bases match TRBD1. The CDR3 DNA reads TGTGCCAGCAGTGAAAATAGGGGGCGGGCTGAAGCTTTCTTT. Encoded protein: CASSENRGRAEAFF.